The 23 T cell receptor beta chains below come from one sample, sequenced in a study of spatial heterogeneity in lung cancer (dated by TCRdb to the late 2010s). Points the paper makes about the study in general: The number of expanded intratumoral alpha and beta TCRs correlated with the tumor nonsynonymous mutation count.

Library preparation used 5' RACE. Sequencing was performed on a NextSeq 500. TCRdb trimmed public reads at Q25 via fastp, called clones via MiXCR and kept in-frame beta chains. Rows are unified per CDR3 protein, each entry keeping the most common DNA and genes. The table for this sample lists 100,000 or so distinct CDR3 sequences; under 4.5% of them were counted only once. The top ten constitute around 21% of the sample. Their antigens are not known. The time point tag for this specimen amounts to: sample taken at primary tumor resection. The sample here was lung tumor tissue, taken at surgery. The source of these receptors is a male donor with early-stage non-small cell lung cancer.

This clonotype occurred many times. The chain carries TRBV5-1 and TRBJ2-7, with a weak D call TRBD1 (6 bases). Germline loops: CDR1 SGHRS, CDR2 YFSETQ. The CDR3 runs to 14 residues. Trimming stripped 3 bases from V and 5 bases from J, with 15 bases between. CDR3 loop: CASSSPQGSDEQYF. Here the CDR3 DNA reads TGCGCCAGCAGCTCACCACAGGGATCGGACGAGCAGTACTTC. The full variable domain, completed using reference TRBV5-1 and TRBJ2-7, is KAGVTQTPRYLIKTRGQQVTLSCSPISGHRSVSWYQQTPGQGLQFLFEYFSETQRNKGNFPGRFSGRQFSNSRSEMNVSTLELGDSALYLCASSSPQGSDEQYFGPGTRLTVT.

The CDR3 DNA reads TGCAGCGCAAACCGGGACATCCAGTGGGGGACCCAGTACTTC. This translates into CSANRDIQWGTQYF. This chain links TRBV29-1 with TRBJ2-5, with D perhaps TRBD1 (6 bases). V was trimmed by 7 bases and J by 7 bases, leaving 22 bases between them. Germline lookup yields CDR1 SQVTM and CDR2 ANQGSEA. The CDR3 has 14 amino acids.

This clonotype was observed at least ten times. The chain has TRBV25-1 and TRBJ2-7; 7 bases map to TRBD2. CDR1 MGHDK and CDR2 SYGVNS come from the germline V gene. The CDR3 is 13 amino acids. J gave up 0 bases and V 6 bases, and 2 bases lay outside the gene matches. CDR3 amino acids: CASRGLNSYEQYF. CDR3 DNA: TGTGCCAGCAGGGGACTAAACTCCTACGAGCAGTACTTC.

This clonotype was seen many times. The rearrangement uses TRBV7-2 and TRBJ2-1; TRBD2 matches 11 bases. The trim removed 5 bases at V and 7 bases at J, leaving 10 bases unmatched. Germline V gives CDR1 SGHTA, CDR2 FQGNSA. This CDR3 has 16 residues. The CDR3 DNA follows: TGTGCCAGCAGCCCCCAAATAACTAGCGGGAGTAATGAGCAGTTCTTC. This encodes CASSPQITSGSNEQFF.

This clonotype was counted at least ten times. J is TRBJ2-7 and V is TRBV20-1, with 11 bases fitting TRBD2. The V and J ends lost 1 base and 4 bases, in that order; junction bases with no gene match: 15. Germline V gene data show CDR1 as DFQATT and CDR2 as SNEGSKA (reference sequence). The CDR3 contains 18 residues. The CDR3 DNA reads TGCAGTGCTAGAGGACTGGATCCCGGGACTAGCGGAGTATACGAGCAGTACTTC. It encodes CSARGLDPGTSGVYEQYF.

This clonotype was found many times. V and J are TRBV3-1 and TRBJ1-2; D gene ambiguous. Trimming shortened V by 1 base and J by 5 bases, and 17 bases separated the two germline ends. CDR3 size: 16 residues. CDR1 is LGHDT and CDR2 is YNNKEL in the germline V gene (reference sequence). CDR3: CASSQGPSGYRYGYTF. CDR3 in DNA: TGTGCCAGCAGCCAAGGACCGAGTGGATACCGGTATGGCTACACCTTC.

This clonotype was counted ten times or more. V is TRBV19 and J is TRBJ2-2; 13 bases line up with TRBD2. The CDR3 has 17 residues. V trimming: 5 bases; J trimming: 5 bases; junction bases outside the gene matches: 8. The germline V gene has CDR1 LNHDA and CDR2 SQIVND (reference sequence). The CDR3 here is CASSLGEGLAGTGELFF. CDR3 DNA: TGTGCCAGTAGTTTGGGCGAGGGACTAGCGGGAACCGGGGAGCTGTTTTTT.

This clonotype was detected ten times or more. CDR3 DNA: TGCAGTGCTACGACAGTAAAACGGGGCCTAGCCAAAAACATTCAGTACTTC. Encoded protein: CSATTVKRGLAKNIQYF. This chain uses TRBV20-1 with TRBJ2-4, with D perhaps given as TRBD1 or TRBD2 (5 bases each). The CDR3 is 17 amino acids. V lost 4 bases to trimming and J lost 0 bases, with 19 bases between them. Germline values: CDR1 DFQATT, CDR2 SNEGSKA (reference sequence).

This clonotype was seen ten or more times. J is TRBJ2-5 and V is TRBV4-1, with D possibly TRBD1 on 6 matching bases. The CDR3 totals 14 residues. Trimming pared 2 bases from V and 1 base from J, leaving 8 bases between. In germline, CDR1 is MGHRA, CDR2 YSYEKL. Here the CDR3 DNA reads TGCGCCAGCAGCCAAAGGGACACCCAAGAGACCCAGTACTTC. It codes for CASSQRDTQETQYF.

This clonotype has only a few counts. The V call is TRBV7-9, the J call TRBJ1-6; no firm D call. The CDR3 contains 13 residues. Germline CDR1 reads SEHNR; CDR2 reads FQNEAQ (reference sequence). V was cut by 5 bases and J by 7 bases, with 9 bases left in between. CDR3 sequence reads: CASSGYVNSPLHF. For the CDR3, the DNA is TGTGCCAGCAGCGGATACGTGAATTCACCCCTCCACTTT.

This rearrangement joins TRBV7-9 to TRBJ2-7, with unresolved D. The V end lost 7 bases, the J end lost 0 bases, and 10 bases lay between the germline ends. CDR1 SEHNR and CDR2 FQNEAQ come from the germline V gene (reference sequence). This CDR3 has 13 residues. CDR3 nucleotide sequence: TGTGCCAGCACCGTGGAAAGCTCCTACGAGCAGTACTTC. Amino acids: CASTVESSYEQYF.

This clonotype appeared many times. This chain uses TRBV4-1 with TRBJ2-3, with TRBD1 matching 7 bases. Unmatched junction bases numbered 13, after V lost 10 bases and J lost 3 bases. Germline V gene data show CDR1 as MGHRA and CDR2 as YSYEKL. This CDR3 is 15 amino acids long. In DNA form, the CDR3 reads TGCGCCACCCGAGGGTACAGGGGAAGGACAGATACGCAGTATTTT. Translating gives CATRGYRGRTDTQYF.

This clonotype was detected many times. The rearrangement uses TRBV2 and TRBJ2-3; D is uncertain. There are 15 residues in the CDR3. In germline, CDR1 is SNHLY, CDR2 FYNNEI. Trimming cost V 9 bases and J 1 base, with 17 bases left between them. CDR3 sequence reads: CARRGRLIGTDTQYF. In DNA, the CDR3 is TGTGCCAGGAGAGGACGGTTGATCGGCACAGATACGCAGTATTTT.

This clonotype was seen ten or more times. The V and J genes are TRBV12-3 or TRBV12-4 and TRBJ2-3, with D possibly being TRBD2 (6 bases). CDR3 size: 16 residues. The V and J ends lost 5 bases and 2 bases respectively, with 17 bases between them. CDR3 in amino acids: CASSPGGNRATDTQYF. The CDR3 DNA follows: TGTGCCAGCAGTCCCGGCGGGAACAGAGCCACAGATACGCAGTATTTT.

Here the CDR3 reads CASSLRAQNNEQFF. CDR3 DNA sequence: TGTGCCAGCAGCTTGAGGGCACAAAACAATGAGCAGTTCTTC. The V gene is TRBV5-4, the J gene TRBJ2-1; D uncertain. The germline V and J ends were trimmed by 1 base and 5 bases, with 10 bases remaining between them. The germline V gene encodes CDR1 SGHNT and CDR2 YYREEE (reference sequence). The CDR3 has 14 residues.

The sample holds many counts of this clonotype. One end of the junction does not line up with germline, which may come from a read error. The V gene is TRBV28, the J gene TRBJ2-5, with TRBD1 identical over 7 bases. This CDR3 spans 15 amino acids. Germline V gene lookup returns CDR1 MDHEN and CDR2 SYDVKM. The CDR3 region is CASSFLDRAQGTQYF. CDR3 sequence (DNA): TGTGCCAGCAGTTTTCTTGACAGGGCTCAAGGGACCCAGTACTTC.

This clonotype occurred a few times. The chain carries TRBV21-1 and TRBJ2-5; the table's D gene call, TRBD1, was not cross checked with the DNA. TRBV21-1 is assigned pseudogene status. The CDR3 contains 15 residues. CDR3 DNA: TGTGCCAGCAGCAAAGCGGGGACAGTGAGGGAGACCCAGTACTTC. It specifies CASSKAGTVRETQYF.

V and J are TRBV12-3 or TRBV12-4 and TRBJ2-4, with D tentatively TRBD2 (6 bases). The CDR3 extends over 13 amino acids. V was trimmed by 3 bases and J by 7 bases, leaving 10 bases between them. As DNA, the CDR3 is TGTGCCAGCAGTTTGTTGGAGGGGAACATTCAGTACTTC. Amino acids: CASSLLEGNIQYF.

This clonotype was counted many times. The gene calls are TRBV3-1 and TRBJ1-4; D is perhaps TRBD1 (5 bases). The germline CDR1 and CDR2 sequences are LGHDT and YNNKEL (reference sequence). The CDR3 contains 14 residues. With 4 bases removed from V and 6 bases from J, the gap between germline ends came to 12 bases. CDR3 DNA: TGTGCCAGCAGCCGGGACGGAGATTATGAAAAACTGTTTTTT. Translation gives CASSRDGDYEKLFF.

This clonotype was counted many times. V is TRBV6-6 and J is TRBJ1-4; D unresolved. This CDR3 region has 14 residues. The V and J ends lost 4 bases and 10 bases respectively, with 16 bases between them. Germline CDR1 is MNHNY and CDR2 is SVGAGI (reference sequence). In nucleotides, the CDR3 is TGTGCCAGCAGTTTGAAGGAGGTACATGGAAAACTGTTTTTT. Translating it yields CASSLKEVHGKLFF.

The sample holds a few counts of this clonotype. J is TRBJ2-1 and V is TRBV5-1; TRBD2 is a possible D gene (6 bases). The CDR3 consists of 12 residues. Germline V gene data show CDR1 as SGHRS and CDR2 as YFSETQ. Trimming cost V 2 bases and J 9 bases, with 9 bases left between them. The CDR3 is CASSFTGGEQFF. In DNA form, the CDR3 reads TGCGCCAGCAGCTTCACCGGGGGTGAGCAGTTCTTC.

This clonotype was recorded at least ten times. The chain employs TRBV5-1 and TRBJ2-5; D is ambiguous. The CDR3 runs 12 residues. CDR1 SGHRS and CDR2 YFSETQ come from the germline V gene. V was clipped by 4 bases and J by 2 bases, with 6 bases between them. The chain's CDR3 is CASSAQQETQYF. The CDR3, as DNA: TGCGCCAGCAGCGCGCAACAAGAGACCCAGTACTTC.

This clonotype appeared many times. This sequence joins TRBV6-5 and TRBJ2-3; D gene unclear. Deletions cut 3 bases from V and 0 bases from J, with 7 bases between. Per germline, CDR1 MNHEY and CDR2 SVGAGI. The CDR3 runs to 14 residues. CDR3 protein: CASSYLGSTDTQYF. The CDR3 region has the DNA TGTGCCAGCAGTTATCTGGGAAGCACAGATACGCAGTATTTT.